This entry features one T cell receptor (beta chain) sequence. The assay was immunoSEQ multiplex PCR, and TCRdb's table has in-frame clones only and misses some. This sample has about 350,000 clones, with about 90% found just once. This record belongs to a study of blood T cell repertoires in COVID-19. Whole-study context: The origin of the acute and convalescent COVID-19 samples was the United States, Italy and Spain. Nucleic acid was either cDNA or gDNA, and it came from T cells, B-cell-depleted T cells, or PBMCs.

This receptor was identified in a woman in her 30s who had been exposed to COVID-19. Sequencing used PBMCs or T cells enriched from blood (not recorded which).

CDR3 residues: CASSLSSYEQYF. Written as DNA, the CDR3 is TGTGCCAGCAGCCTGAGCTCCTACGAGCAGTACTTC. The chain employs TRBV13 and TRBJ2-7; D unclear. CDR3 size: 12 residues. Germline V gives CDR1 PRHDT, CDR2 FYEKMQ (reference sequence). With 5 bases removed from V and 0 bases from J, the gap between germline ends came to 5 bases.